This T cell receptor beta chain was observed in a study of OX40 agonist ivuxolimab in advanced cancers. Study background: Administration of intravenous ivuxolimab to patients occurred every 2 weeks at 0.01 to 10 mg/kg.

Some clones are missing from TCRdb's copy, which holds only in-frame ones; the method was immunoSEQ multiplex PCR. The table has around 93,000 clones, just under 90% seen once. Study conclusions and caveats: The average count of expanded clones was higher among CD8+ T cells than among CD4+.

The germline V and J ends were trimmed by 3 bases and 2 bases, with 7 bases remaining between them. This CDR3 is 13 amino acids long. Germline-derived CDR1 and CDR2 are LNHDA and SQIVND (reference sequence). About this clone: Antigen unknown.

The sample consisted of CD4+ or CD8+ T cells sorted from blood, taken in a trial of the OX40 agonist ivuxolimab. The V call is TRBV19, the J call TRBJ1-2; no clear D. This receptor was identified in an adult with an advanced solid tumor such as melanoma, head and neck, liver or kidney cancer. For the CDR3, the DNA is TGTGCCAGTAGTATCGCACTAAACTATGGCTACACCTTC. The encoded protein is CASSIALNYGYTF.